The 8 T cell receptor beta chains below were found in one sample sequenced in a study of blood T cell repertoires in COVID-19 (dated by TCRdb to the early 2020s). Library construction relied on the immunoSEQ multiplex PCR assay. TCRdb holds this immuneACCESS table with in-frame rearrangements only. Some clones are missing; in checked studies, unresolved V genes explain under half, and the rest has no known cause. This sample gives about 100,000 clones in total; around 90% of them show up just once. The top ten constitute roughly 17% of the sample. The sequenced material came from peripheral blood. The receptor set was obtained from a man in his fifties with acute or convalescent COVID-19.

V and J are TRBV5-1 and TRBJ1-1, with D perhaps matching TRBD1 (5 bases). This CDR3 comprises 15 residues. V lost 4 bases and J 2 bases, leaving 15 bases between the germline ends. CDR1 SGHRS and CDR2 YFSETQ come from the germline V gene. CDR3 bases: TGCGCCAGCAGCCGGGGGGAGCCCGGAAACACTGAAGCTTTCTTT. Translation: CASSRGEPGNTEAFF. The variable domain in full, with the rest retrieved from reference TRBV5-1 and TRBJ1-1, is KAGVTQTPRYLIKTRGQQVTLSCSPISGHRSVSWYQQTPGQGLQFLFEYFSETQRNKGNFPGRFSGRQFSNSRSEMNVSTLELGDSALYLCASSRGEPGNTEAFFGQGTRLTVV.

CDR3 DNA sequence: TGTGCCAGCAGCTTAAGCTACACTGAAGCTTTCTTT. This codes for CASSLSYTEAFF. V and J are TRBV7-2 and TRBJ1-1; the D is unclear. Trimming left V 2 bases short and J 3 bases short, with 4 bases between. The germline CDR1 and CDR2 sequences are SGHTA and FQGNSA. This CDR3 is built from 12 residues.

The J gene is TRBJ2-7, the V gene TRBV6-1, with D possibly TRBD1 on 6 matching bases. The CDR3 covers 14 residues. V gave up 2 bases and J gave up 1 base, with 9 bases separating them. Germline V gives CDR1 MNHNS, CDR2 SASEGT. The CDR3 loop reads CASSEMTGSYEQYF. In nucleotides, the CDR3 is TGTGCCAGCAGTGAAATGACAGGTTCCTACGAGCAGTACTTC.

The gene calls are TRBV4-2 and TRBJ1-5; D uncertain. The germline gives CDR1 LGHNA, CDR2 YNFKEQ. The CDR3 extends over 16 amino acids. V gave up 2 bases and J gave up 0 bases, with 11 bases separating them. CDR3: CASSQQALYSNQPQHF. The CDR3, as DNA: TGTGCCAGCAGCCAACAGGCCCTCTATAGCAATCAGCCCCAGCATTTT.

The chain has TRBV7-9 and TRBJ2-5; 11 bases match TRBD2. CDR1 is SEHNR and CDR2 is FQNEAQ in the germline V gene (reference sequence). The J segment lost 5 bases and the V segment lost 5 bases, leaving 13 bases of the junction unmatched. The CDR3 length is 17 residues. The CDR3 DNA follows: TGTGCCAGCAGCCCCCGGACTAGCGGGTTTGTTGGGGAGACCCAGTACTTC. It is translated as CASSPRTSGFVGETQYF.

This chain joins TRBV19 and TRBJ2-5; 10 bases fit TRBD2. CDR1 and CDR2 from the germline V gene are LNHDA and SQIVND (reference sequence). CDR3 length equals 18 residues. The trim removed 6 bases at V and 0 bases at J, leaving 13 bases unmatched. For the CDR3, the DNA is TGTGCCAGTAGGAGATCCCTCCGGAGCGGGGGGGACCAAGAGACCCAGTACTTC. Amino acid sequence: CASRRSLRSGGDQETQYF.

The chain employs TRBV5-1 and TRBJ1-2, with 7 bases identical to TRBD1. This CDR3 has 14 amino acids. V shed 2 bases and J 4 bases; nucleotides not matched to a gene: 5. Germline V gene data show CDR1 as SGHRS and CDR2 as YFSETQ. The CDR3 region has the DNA TGCGCCAGCAGCTTAGGGGGCGCGACCTATGGCTACACCTTC. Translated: CASSLGGATYGYTF.

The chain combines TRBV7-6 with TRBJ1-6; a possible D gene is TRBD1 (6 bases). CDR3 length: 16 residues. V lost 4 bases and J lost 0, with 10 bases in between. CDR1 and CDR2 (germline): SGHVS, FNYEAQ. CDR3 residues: CASSSGQSSYNSPLHF. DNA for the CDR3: TGTGCCAGCAGCTCAGGACAGAGCTCCTATAATTCACCCCTCCACTTT.